Shown below are 14 T cell receptor beta chains from a single sample sequenced in a study of CD8+CD57+ T cells in acquired aplastic anemia. Genomic DNA, the template, was used for profiling of the TCR beta VDJ and CDR3. TCRdb processed the reads anew with MiXCR; each CDR3 protein has one entry. The table includes 400,000 to 450,000 distinct CDR3 sequences, 65% to 75% detected once. The source material was sorted CD4+, CD8+, or CD8+CD57+ T cells (not recorded which) from PBMCs. These receptors were taken from a human donor in good health, serving as a control.

The J gene is TRBJ2-6, the V gene TRBV29-1, with TRBD1 matching over 7 bases. The CDR3 sequence is 18 residues long. V lost 6 bases and J lost 3; bases outside the gene matches: 17. CDR1 is SQVTM and CDR2 is ANQGSEA in the germline V gene. For the CDR3, the DNA is TGCAGCGTCCCTAGAGGGGACAGCGCAGCTATTGGGGCCAACGTCCTGACTTTC. This encodes CSVPRGDSAAIGANVLTF. Based on the CDR3 plus reference TRBV29-1 and TRBJ2-6, the full variable domain is SAVISQKPSRDICQRGTSLTIQCQVDSQVTMMFWYRQQPGQSLTLIATANQGSEATYESGFVIDKFPISRPNLTFSTLTVSNMSPEDSSIYLCSVPRGDSAAIGANVLTFGAGSRLTVL.

The chain couples TRBV20-1 to TRBJ1-4, with D uncertain. The CDR3 is 14 residues long. The germline gives CDR1 DFQATT, CDR2 SNEGSKA (reference sequence). V was shortened by 0 bases and J by 11 bases, with 16 bases between the two germline ends. CDR3 in DNA: TGCAGTGCTAGAGATTTTAACAATTATGGGAAACTGTTTTTT. Translated, it gives CSARDFNNYGKLFF.

There are a few counts of this clonotype. CDR3 nucleotides: TGTGCCAGTAGTCTACCCGGGACGGGCGGCAATCAGCCCCAGCATTTT. Amino acid sequence: CASSLPGTGGNQPQHF. The chain links TRBV19 to TRBJ1-5; a possible D gene is TRBD1 (5 bases). This CDR3 spans 16 amino acids. V was clipped by 5 bases and J by 2 bases, with 16 bases between them. Germline V lookup: CDR1 LNHDA, CDR2 SQIVND (reference sequence). Variable domain in full (rest from reference TRBV19 and TRBJ1-5): DGGITQSPKYLFRKEGQNVTLSCEQNLNHDAMYWYRQDPGQGLRLIYYSQIVNDFQKGDIAEGYSVSREKKESFPLTVTSAQKNPTAFYLCASSLPGTGGNQPQHFGDGTRLSIL.

The chain has TRBV2 and TRBJ2-6, with D uncertain. Germline values: CDR1 SNHLY, CDR2 FYNNEI. The V gene lost 7 bases and the J gene lost 0 bases, with 10 bases spanning the gap. The CDR3 has 15 residues. CDR3 protein: CASTESGSGANVLTF. The CDR3, as DNA: TGTGCCAGCACCGAATCGGGCTCTGGGGCCAACGTCCTGACTTTC. Filled out from reference TRBV2 and TRBJ2-6, the complete variable domain reads EPEVTQTPSHQVTQMGQEVILRCVPISNHLYFYWYRQILGQKVEFLVSFYNNEISEKSEIFDDQFSVERPDGSNFTLKIRSTKLEDSAMYFCASTESGSGANVLTFGAGSRLTVL.

This clonotype was counted many times. The chain combines TRBV9 with TRBJ2-3, with 13 positions matching TRBD2. V shed 2 bases and J 2 bases; nucleotides not matched to a gene: 2. Germline CDR1 reads SGDLS; CDR2 reads YYNGEE. This CDR3 has 16 residues. CDR3 protein: CASSVTSGGVTDTQYF. CDR3 DNA sequence: TGTGCCAGCAGCGTTACTAGCGGGGGGGTCACAGATACGCAGTATTTT. The variable domain in full, with the rest retrieved from reference TRBV9 and TRBJ2-3, is DSGVTQTPKHLITATGQRVTLRCSPRSGDLSVYWYQQSLDQGLQFLIQYYNGEERAKGNILERFSAQQFPDLHSELNLSSLELGDSALYFCASSVTSGGVTDTQYFGPGTRLTVL.

The V and J genes are TRBV7-3 and TRBJ2-1; 7 bases are a match to TRBD2. This CDR3 has 16 amino acids. The germline V gene encodes CDR1 SGHTA and CDR2 FQGTGA. J gave up 4 bases and V 2 bases, and 8 bases lay outside the gene matches. The CDR3 region is CASSLEGGAGYNEQFF. In DNA form, the CDR3 reads TGTGCCAGCAGCTTAGAGGGTGGAGCGGGGTACAATGAGCAGTTCTTC.

The rearrangement links TRBV2 to TRBJ2-1; 8 bases map to TRBD2. In germline, CDR1 is SNHLY, CDR2 FYNNEI. The CDR3 spans 15 residues. J was trimmed by 3 bases and V by 5 bases; bases with no gene match: 6. The CDR3 region is CASSSTGTSYNEQFF. The CDR3 bases are TGTGCCAGCAGTTCCACCGGGACTAGCTACAATGAGCAGTTCTTC.

This chain uses TRBV5-4 with TRBJ2-7; possibly TRBD2 for D (6 bases). The germline V gene encodes CDR1 SGHNT and CDR2 YYREEE (reference sequence). Trimming removed 6 bases at V and 6 bases at J, with 19 bases between. The CDR3 runs to 14 residues. For the CDR3, the DNA is TGTGCCAGCACCGCGGTCCCCGGGGGTCGCGAGCAGTACTTC. Amino acid sequence: CASTAVPGGREQYF.

This rearrangement joins TRBV7-9 to TRBJ1-6; TRBD1 might be the D (6 bases). V was shortened by 4 bases and J by 19 bases, with 26 bases between the two germline ends. Germline CDR1 and CDR2: SEHNR and FQNEAQ (reference sequence). CDR3 length equals 15 residues. CDR3 in DNA: TGTGCCAGCAGCTCGCGACAGGCGTCGGGAGACGAGCAGCACTTT. This encodes CASSSRQASGDEQHF.

This clonotype came up many times. The J gene is TRBJ2-2, the V gene TRBV12-3 or TRBV12-4; 10 positions match TRBD1. The CDR3 has 16 amino acids. J gave up 3 bases and V 4 bases, and 5 bases lay outside the gene matches. Here the CDR3 reads CASSSPGTGDTGELFF. CDR3 nucleotides: TGTGCCAGCAGTTCCCCCGGGACAGGGGACACCGGGGAGCTGTTTTTT.

The chain carries TRBV9 and TRBJ2-7; D could derive from TRBD1 or TRBD2 (6 bases each). Germline CDR1 SGDLS, CDR2 YYNGEE. The CDR3 extends over 17 amino acids. V lost 5 bases and J 4 bases, leaving 25 bases between the germline ends. CDR3 in DNA: TGTGCCAGCAGGTGTCCCAATCGCATACGGGGGCCTTACGAGCAGTACTTC. This codes for CASRCPNRIRGPYEQYF. Full variable domain (rest looked up from reference TRBV9 and TRBJ2-7): DSGVTQTPKHLITATGQRVTLRCSPRSGDLSVYWYQQSLDQGLQFLIQYYNGEERAKGNILERFSAQQFPDLHSELNLSSLELGDSALYFCASRCPNRIRGPYEQYFGPGTRLTVT.

The V and J genes are TRBV15 and TRBJ1-2; possible D gene TRBD1, 6 bases. Germline lookup yields CDR1 LNHNV and CDR2 YYDKDF (reference sequence). V was shortened by 0 bases and J by 7 bases, with 15 bases between the two germline ends. The CDR3 sequence is 15 residues long. The CDR3 coding sequence is TGTGCCACCAGCAGAGATCTGACAGAGGGGGGTGGCTACACCTTC. It translates to CATSRDLTEGGGYTF.

There are a few counts of this clonotype. The chain is built from TRBV19 and TRBJ2-7, with D perhaps matching TRBD1 (6 bases). V lost 5 bases to trimming and J lost 3 bases, with 8 bases between them. Germline V gene lookup returns CDR1 LNHDA and CDR2 SQIVND (reference sequence). The CDR3 has 12 residues. This CDR3 reads CASSQGHYEQYF. The CDR3 DNA reads as TGTGCCAGTAGTCAGGGGCACTACGAGCAGTACTTC.

The chain employs TRBV19 and TRBJ1-3, with D possibly matching TRBD2 (5 bases). The J call may not be correct, given that the DNA end is closer to TRBJ2-2. This CDR3 spans 13 amino acids. Germline lookup yields CDR1 LNHDA and CDR2 SQIVND (reference sequence). The CDR3 sequence: CASSRETRGKLFF. CDR3 DNA: TGTGCCAGTAGTAGGGAAACGAGAGGGAAGCTGTTTTTT.